The 19 T cell receptor beta chains reported below all come from one sample, sequenced in a study of shared T cell receptors in the human thymus (dated by TCRdb to the early 2020s). Libraries were prepared through the immunoSEQ multiplex PCR assay. Held by TCRdb, this immuneACCESS table contains in-frame sequences only and omits some clones. Under half of the omission traces to an unresolved V gene where checked; the cause of the rest is unknown. For this sample the table gives approximately 760,000 clones, of which 75% to 90% were detected only once. More than 0.008% of the sample comes from the top ten. This same sample was also part of a study on human thymus T cells.

Input material: thymocytes. Receptors were obtained from a girl under three years old with a congenital heart defect. Donor details come from another sample of the same person, matched by shared clones.

The V gene is TRBV19, the J gene TRBJ1-2; tentatively, D is TRBD1 (5 bases). Between the trimmed V and J ends, which lost 10 bases and 6 bases, there was a span of 18 bases. CDR1 is LNHDA, CDR2 SQIVND, per germline (reference sequence). This CDR3 is 13 amino acids long. The CDR3 DNA reads TGTGCCATACCCAACGGGGGAGGGGATGGCTACACCTTC. Protein sequence: CAIPNGGGDGYTF. Complete variable domain (other parts from reference TRBV19 and TRBJ1-2): DGGITQSPKYLFRKEGQNVTLSCEQNLNHDAMYWYRQDPGQGLRLIYYSQIVNDFQKGDIAEGYSVSREKKESFPLTVTSAQKNPTAFYLCAIPNGGGDGYTFGSGTRLTVV.

This rearrangement joins TRBV7-9 to TRBJ2-6; D possibly corresponds to TRBD2 (6 bases). CDR1 is SEHNR and CDR2 is FQNEAQ in the germline V gene (reference sequence). The CDR3 contains 17 residues. Trimming cost V 3 bases and J 4 bases, with 16 bases left between them. The CDR3 nucleotides are TGTGCCAGCAGCTTCGGGGGAAAGGTGACAGGGGCCAACGTCCTGACTTTC. Translating it yields CASSFGGKVTGANVLTF.

The genes are TRBV27 and TRBJ2-3; the D is unclear. V was cut by 5 bases and J by 6 bases, with 15 bases left in between. This CDR3 spans 14 amino acids. CDR1 and CDR2 (germline): MNHEY, SMNVEV (reference sequence). DNA for the CDR3: TGTGCCAGCAGTCCTCCTTCCTCGGGTGATACGCAGTATTTT. Its protein product is CASSPPSSGDTQYF.

The rearrangement uses TRBV11-2 and TRBJ2-4, with D possibly TRBD2 on 5 matching bases. Germline V gene sequence: CDR1 SGHAT, CDR2 FQNNGV. The CDR3 contains 19 residues. V lost 0 bases and J 6 bases, leaving 24 bases between the germline ends. DNA of the CDR3: TGTGCCAGCAGCTTAGATCGTGGTTTTGAAGTTGTCCGGGGAAACATTCAGTACTTC. This gives the protein CASSLDRGFEVVRGNIQYF.

The chain uses TRBV9 and TRBJ2-7, with a weak D call TRBD2 (6 bases). V was shortened by 3 bases and J by 3 bases, with 13 bases between the two germline ends. Per the germline V gene, CDR1 is SGDLS and CDR2 is YYNGEE. The CDR3 runs 14 residues. DNA of the CDR3: TGTGCCAGCAGCGGAGGCCCCGGGGGCTACGAGCAGTACTTC. It specifies CASSGGPGGYEQYF.

This clone was observed a handful of times. This chain connects TRBV5-3 to TRBJ1-2; 9 bases align to TRBD1. TRBV5-3 is given ORF status, its function remaining uncertain. Unmatched junction bases numbered 17, after V lost 4 bases and J lost 4 bases. This CDR3 is 18 amino acids long. CDR3: CARSPVRGQGSFGYGYTF. In DNA, the CDR3 is TGTGCCAGAAGCCCGGTCAGGGGACAGGGCTCTTTTGGCTATGGCTACACCTTC.

The genes are TRBV4-3 and TRBJ2-5; 9 bases match TRBD1. This CDR3 is built from 15 residues. The V segment lost 0 bases and the J segment 9 bases; nucleotides outside the gene matches: 8. Germline V CDR1 and CDR2: LGHNA, YSLEER. CDR3 amino acids: CASSQEGTGNGAQYF. The CDR3 nucleotides are TGCGCCAGCAGCCAAGAGGGGACAGGGAATGGGGCCCAGTACTTC.

V is TRBV28 and J is TRBJ1-2; D ambiguous. V lost 6 bases to trimming and J lost 4 bases, with 21 bases between them. Germline values: CDR1 MDHEN, CDR2 SYDVKM. The CDR3 covers 16 residues. CDR3 DNA sequence: TGTGCCAGCAGCCCCGATCCACGGGGTGACGGCTATGGCTACACCTTC. Translating gives CASSPDPRGDGYGYTF.

In nucleotides, the CDR3 is TGTGCCAGCAGTTTAACGGGTCGGATCTATGGCTACACCTTC. It yields the protein CASSLTGRIYGYTF. The J gene is TRBJ1-2, the V gene TRBV27, with D hard to call. The V end lost 2 bases, the J end lost 4 bases, and 11 bases lay between the germline ends. Germline-derived CDR1 and CDR2 are MNHEY and SMNVEV (reference sequence). The CDR3 has 14 amino acids.

This chain connects TRBV7-2 to TRBJ1-5; maybe TRBD1 (5 bases). CDR1 and CDR2 from the germline V gene are SGHTA and FQGNSA. This CDR3 is 16 amino acids long. V was pared by 5 bases and J by 4 bases, with 18 bases between. CDR3: CASSPGRRGVNQPQHF. CDR3 in DNA: TGTGCCAGCAGCCCCGGGAGAAGGGGAGTAAATCAGCCCCAGCATTTT.

The gene calls are TRBV4-1 and TRBJ2-5; a possible D gene is TRBD1 (7 bases). The CDR3 runs to 16 residues. The V and J ends lost 3 bases and 5 bases respectively, with 19 bases between them. CDR1 is MGHRA and CDR2 is YSYEKL in the germline V gene. The CDR3 sequence is CASSQPGGGVVETQYF. The CDR3 DNA is TGCGCCAGCAGCCAGCCCGGAGGGGGCGTAGTGGAGACCCAGTACTTC.

The rearrangement uses TRBV4-1 and TRBJ1-2; the D gene is possibly TRBD1 (5 bases). Trimming took 0 bases from V and 7 from J, leaving 15 bases between them. This CDR3 spans 15 amino acids. Germline V lookup: CDR1 MGHRA, CDR2 YSYEKL. The CDR3 DNA is TGCGCCAGCAGCCAAGATTGGCGGGGGGTGGGTGGCTACACCTTC. This gives the protein CASSQDWRGVGGYTF.

This chain links TRBV4-1 with TRBJ1-6, with D perhaps TRBD1 (6 bases). Trimming pared 0 bases from V and 3 bases from J, leaving 15 bases between. CDR1 and CDR2 from the germline V gene are MGHRA and YSYEKL. The CDR3 contains 18 residues. The CDR3 loop is CASSQEGTGTNYNSPLHF. The CDR3 DNA follows: TGCGCCAGCAGCCAAGAGGGTACAGGGACTAACTATAATTCACCCCTCCACTTT.

This chain joins TRBV5-1 and TRBJ2-7, with D tentatively TRBD1 (5 bases). This CDR3 region has 14 residues. Trimming removed 1 base at V and 2 bases at J, with 10 bases between. Germline V gene data show CDR1 as SGHRS and CDR2 as YFSETQ. The CDR3 DNA sequence: TGCGCCAGCAGCTTGACAGGACCGGCCTACGAGCAGTACTTC. Its protein is CASSLTGPAYEQYF.

This chain uses TRBV19 with TRBJ2-5; a possible D gene is TRBD2 (5 bases). Between the trimmed V and J ends, which lost 3 bases and 2 bases, there was a span of 13 bases. Germline loops: CDR1 LNHDA, CDR2 SQIVND (reference sequence). This CDR3 contains 15 residues. CDR3 nucleotides: TGTGCCAGTAGTATTGGACCAGCGGCTCAAGAGACCCAGTACTTC. It codes for CASSIGPAAQETQYF.

The chain links TRBV4-1 to TRBJ1-1; 7 positions agree with TRBD1. The V and J ends lost 4 bases and 5 bases, in that order; junction bases with no gene match: 10. Looked up from germline, CDR1 is MGHRA and CDR2 is YSYEKL. CDR3 length equals 15 residues. CDR3 sequence reads: CASSPEDRALTEAFF. CDR3 in DNA: TGCGCCAGCAGCCCCGAAGACAGGGCGTTGACTGAAGCTTTCTTT.

This chain connects TRBV5-1 to TRBJ1-4, with D perhaps TRBD1 (5 bases). V lost 3 bases and J 5 bases, leaving 11 bases between the germline ends. Germline values: CDR1 SGHRS, CDR2 YFSETQ. This CDR3 is built from 14 residues. The CDR3 region has the DNA TGCGCCAGCAGCTGGCGGGACGGGAATGAAAAACTGTTTTTT. Amino acid sequence: CASSWRDGNEKLFF.

The chain employs TRBV5-1 and TRBJ2-4; TRBD2 agrees at 7 bases. V lost 3 bases to trimming and J lost 4 bases; unmatched junction nucleotides: 13. CDR1 and CDR2 (germline): SGHRS, YFSETQ. CDR3 length: 17 amino acids. The CDR3 spells CASSSTAAGRGKNIQYF. As DNA, the CDR3 is TGCGCCAGCAGCTCTACTGCGGCGGGGCGGGGGAAAAACATTCAGTACTTC.

The rearrangement joins TRBV9 to TRBJ2-3; D is uncertain. The CDR3 spans 13 residues. The germline CDR1 and CDR2 sequences are SGDLS and YYNGEE. Trimming left V 4 bases short and J 3 bases short, with 9 bases between. The CDR3 region has the DNA TGTGCCAGCAGCACTTTTCGTACAGATACGCAGTATTTT. This sequence encodes CASSTFRTDTQYF. Complete variable domain (other parts from reference TRBV9 and TRBJ2-3): DSGVTQTPKHLITATGQRVTLRCSPRSGDLSVYWYQQSLDQGLQFLIQYYNGEERAKGNILERFSAQQFPDLHSELNLSSLELGDSALYFCASSTFRTDTQYFGPGTRLTVL.